A selection of T cell receptor beta chains follows, all from one sample in a study of cytomegalovirus exposure and HLA in healthy donors. Profiled with immunoSEQ multiplex PCR; TCRdb holds only in-frame clones, not every one. The repertoire holds fewer than 100,000 clones, around 80% seen once, with around 0.76% in the top ten. The source material was PBMCs. All receptors come from a woman aged 55-75 years in good health and CMV-seronegative. The conserved cysteine and the conserved F or W are not part of the CDR3 here.

ASSSPSYEQY	TRBJ2-7	TRBV11-2
ASSYYAGTTNYGYT	TRBJ1-2	TRBV6-5
ASSGQGENEQY	TRBJ2-7	TRBV28
SVRTEGQPQH	TRBJ1-5	TRBV29-1
ASSLIQESEQY	TRBJ2-7	TRBV5-1
ASSLDRNYGYT	TRBJ1-2	TRBV28
ASSYGQANTEAF	TRBJ1-1	TRBV6-5
ASSLALGPSRTQY	TRBJ2-3	TRBV7-2
ASSPSGGYNQPQH	TRBJ1-5	TRBV6-5
ASSPGTGGFSSYEQY	TRBJ2-7	TRBV7-9
ASSFRAPS	TRBJ1-2	TRBV7-9
ASRPQVQETQY	TRBJ2-5	TRBV28
ASSQGSTGADTQY	TRBJ2-3	TRBV4-3
ASSGTRTEAF	TRBJ1-1	TRBV28
ASSSFGTDTQY	TRBJ2-3	TRBV27
ASSLYRGGGGTDTQY	TRBJ2-3	TRBV5-4
ASSSPSGTNQETQY	TRBJ2-5	TRBV6-5
ASTRGLINQPQH	TRBJ1-5	TRBV28
ASGPGDSYGYT	TRBJ1-2	TRBV19
ASSLTGSNQPQH	TRBJ1-5	TRBV7-9
ASSPGGQGETQY	TRBJ2-5	TRBV7-2
ASATGTGATYEQY	TRBJ2-7	TRBV19
ASSPARGQYYGYT	TRBJ1-2	TRBV11-2
ASSVSSGGFYGYT	TRBJ1-2	TRBV2
ASSSIAGAYEQY	TRBJ2-7	TRBV11-2